The TCR beta chain described here comes from a study of blood T cell repertoires in COVID-19. The data were produced by immunoSEQ multiplex PCR, yet TCRdb's version contains in-frame clones alone and is incomplete. This table has about 300,000 clones, 85% appearing once. The germline gives CDR1 SGHTA, CDR2 FQGNSA. This CDR3 contains 15 residues. The V segment lost 3 bases and the J segment 5 bases; nucleotides outside the gene matches: 9. Specimen: PBMCs or T cells enriched from blood (not recorded which). The receptor was isolated from a woman in her twenties or thirties who had been exposed to COVID-19. The chain carries TRBV7-2 and TRBJ2-5; 7 bases align to TRBD2. DNA for the CDR3: TGTGCCAGCAGCTTTGGGACTACCACCGGGGAGACCCAGTACTTC. It yields the protein CASSFGTTTGETQYF.